This entry lists 10 T cell receptor beta chains sequenced from one sample in a study of T cell responses to AZD1222 COVID-19 vaccine. Sequencing used immunoSEQ multiplex PCR; TCRdb keeps in-frame clones, though not all of them. The sample holds around 120,000 clones, roughly nine tenths seen once. The material was peripheral blood, obtained on day 0 of AZD1222 vaccination. All receptors come from an adult in good health.

The V and J genes are TRBV4-1 and TRBJ1-2; 7 bases align to TRBD1. Looked up from germline, CDR1 is MGHRA and CDR2 is YSYEKL. The CDR3 totals 15 residues. V shed 6 bases, J shed 8 bases, and the junction held 15 bases outside the gene matches. CDR3 protein: CASRPMLRGGGGYTF. CDR3 nucleotides: TGCGCCAGCAGGCCTATGCTCAGGGGAGGGGGCGGCTACACCTTC.

The chain uses TRBV6-5 and TRBJ1-4; no clear D. Germline assignment: CDR1 MNHEY and CDR2 SVGAGI. The CDR3 is made up of 14 amino acids. The V and J ends lost 6 bases and 5 bases respectively, with 13 bases between them. The CDR3 DNA sequence: TGTGCCAGCAGCCCGGGCCCGAGGAATGAAAAACTGTTTTTT. Amino acid sequence: CASSPGPRNEKLFF.

The rearrangement joins TRBV4-1 to TRBJ1-2; TRBD1 matches 12 bases. From germline, CDR1 is MGHRA and CDR2 YSYEKL. V was clipped by 1 base and J by 8 bases; unmatched bases: 11. The CDR3 totals 17 residues. CDR3 sequence (DNA): TGCGCCAGCAGCCAAGTTACGGCGGGACAGGGGGCGGGCGGCTACACCTTC. Amino acids: CASSQVTAGQGAGGYTF.

The chain carries TRBV3-1 (or the pseudogene TRBV3-2) and TRBJ2-1; TRBD1 aligns across 7 bases. This CDR3 is built from 16 residues. V lost 1 base, J lost 0 bases, and 3 bases stayed unmatched. Germline assignment: CDR1 LGHDT and CDR2 YNNKEL (reference sequence). CDR3 sequence: CASSQGQGISYNEQFF. In DNA, the CDR3 is TGTGCCAGCAGCCAAGGACAGGGAATCTCCTACAATGAGCAGTTCTTC.

The chain uses TRBV18 and TRBJ2-3; D gene uncertain. Germline CDR1 KGHSH, CDR2 LQKENI. This CDR3 contains 14 residues. Trimming cost V 6 bases and J 5 bases, with 15 bases left between them. In DNA form, the CDR3 reads TGTGCCAGCTCCGCCGGATCTGCTGAAGATACGCAGTATTTT. Translated, it gives CASSAGSAEDTQYF.

This clone has a single count. This chain uses TRBV7-9 with TRBJ2-2, with 7 bases aligning to TRBD1. Germline V lookup: CDR1 SEHNR, CDR2 FQNEAQ (reference sequence). V lost 8 bases to trimming and J lost 8 bases; unmatched junction nucleotides: 11. The CDR3 extends over 14 amino acids. CDR3 sequence: CASGPGGHAGELFF. DNA of the CDR3: TGTGCCAGCGGGCCAGGGGGTCATGCTGGGGAGCTGTTTTTT.

V is TRBV3-1 (or the pseudogene TRBV3-2) and J is TRBJ2-1, with 7 nucleotides matching TRBD1. The ends lost 0 bases at V and 5 bases at J; junction bases unmatched: 4. The CDR3 is made up of 15 amino acids. Per germline, CDR1 LGHDT and CDR2 YNNKEL (reference sequence). CDR3 region: CASSQEFQGDNEQFF. The CDR3 DNA is TGTGCCAGCAGCCAAGAGTTCCAGGGGGACAATGAGCAGTTCTTC.

This chain links TRBV19 with TRBJ1-5; D possibly corresponds to TRBD1 (6 bases). Near its end, the DNA agrees better with TRBJ2-3, so the J call may be wrong. This CDR3 has 14 amino acids. The germline CDR1 and CDR2 sequences are LNHDA and SQIVND (reference sequence). DNA of the CDR3: TGTGCCAGCGCCCATGGACAGAGGAATCAGCCCCAGTATTTT. Amino acid sequence: CASAHGQRNQPQYF.

Regarding this clone: The same CDR3 also results from other DNA sequences found in this sample. The chain recombines TRBV3-1 (or the pseudogene TRBV3-2) with TRBJ1-5; tentative D call: TRBD1 (6 bases). The CDR3 runs to 14 residues. With 4 bases removed from V and 1 base from J, the gap between germline ends came to 8 bases. Per germline, CDR1 LGHDT and CDR2 YNNKEL (reference sequence). The DNA for the CDR3 is TGTGCCAGCAGCCCCAGGGGAAGCAATCAGCCCCAGCATTTT. Its translation: CASSPRGSNQPQHF.

DNA for the CDR3: TGTGCCAGCAGTCCGGCGGGATCCAATTTAAATCAGCCCCAGCATTTT. Its protein product is CASSPAGSNLNQPQHF. The chain uses TRBV3-1 (or the pseudogene TRBV3-2) and TRBJ1-5; D remains ambiguous. V shed 6 bases and J shed 4 bases, with 19 bases lying between them. The germline V gene encodes CDR1 LGHDT and CDR2 YNNKEL (reference sequence). CDR3 length equals 16 residues.